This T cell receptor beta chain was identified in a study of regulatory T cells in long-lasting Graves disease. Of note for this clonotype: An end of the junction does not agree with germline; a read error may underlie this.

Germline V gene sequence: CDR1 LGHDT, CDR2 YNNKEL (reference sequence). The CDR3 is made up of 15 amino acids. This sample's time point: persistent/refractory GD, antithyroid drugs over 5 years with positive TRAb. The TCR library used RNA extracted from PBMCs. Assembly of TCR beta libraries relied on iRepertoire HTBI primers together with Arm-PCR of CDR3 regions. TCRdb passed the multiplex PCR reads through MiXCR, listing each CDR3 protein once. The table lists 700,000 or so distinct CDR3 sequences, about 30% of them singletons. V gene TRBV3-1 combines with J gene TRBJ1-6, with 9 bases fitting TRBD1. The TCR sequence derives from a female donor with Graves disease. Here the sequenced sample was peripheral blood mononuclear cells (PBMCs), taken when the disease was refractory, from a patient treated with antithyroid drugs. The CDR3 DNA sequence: TGTGCCAGCAGCCCGACCACAGGGGGCCGTTCACCCCTCCGCTTT. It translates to CASSPTTGGRSPLRF.